The 8 T cell receptor beta chains given below trace back to one sample, sequenced in a study of blood T cell repertoires in COVID-19. Assay: immunoSEQ multiplex PCR; the TCRdb copy retains only in-frame clones and omits some. The sample includes some 85,000 clones, less than 85% of them seen just once. Specimen: peripheral blood. Source of these receptors: an elderly woman with acute or convalescent COVID-19.

V gene TRBV10-1 combines with J gene TRBJ1-2; possibly TRBD1 for D (6 bases). This CDR3 has 13 residues. The V and J ends lost 2 bases and 5 bases respectively, with 9 bases between them. CDR1 and CDR2 from the germline V gene are WNHNN and SYGVQD (reference sequence). CDR3 nucleotides: TGCGCCAGCAGTGAGGACAGGTTTTATGGCTACACCTTC. It codes for CASSEDRFYGYTF.

This clone appeared once. This rearrangement joins TRBV19 to TRBJ1-3; D gene unclear. The CDR3 sequence is 16 residues long. Trimming stripped 5 bases from V and 0 bases from J, with 14 bases between. Germline V CDR1 and CDR2: LNHDA, SQIVND (reference sequence). The CDR3: CASSPAGIVSGNTIYF. The CDR3 region has the DNA TGTGCCAGTAGTCCCGCGGGGATAGTCTCTGGAAACACCATATATTTT.

The sample holds one count of this clone. The chain links TRBV18 to TRBJ2-5, with unresolved D. V lost 3 bases, J lost 1 base, and 6 bases lay in between. CDR1 and CDR2 (germline): KGHSH, LQKENI. This CDR3 has 13 residues. The CDR3: CASSPVLQETQYF. As DNA, the CDR3 is TGTGCCAGCTCACCGGTACTCCAAGAGACCCAGTACTTC.

V usage is TRBV6-5 and J usage is TRBJ1-3, with 9 bases identical to TRBD1. CDR3 length equals 15 residues. The V segment lost 5 bases and the J segment 4 bases; nucleotides outside the gene matches: 6. Germline values: CDR1 MNHEY, CDR2 SVGAGI. CDR3 DNA sequence: TGTGCCAGCAGTAGGGACAGGGCCGCGGGAAACACCATATATTTT. This sequence encodes CASSRDRAAGNTIYF.

This rearrangement joins TRBV5-8 to TRBJ2-5, with 9 bases aligning to TRBD1. V shed 2 bases, J shed 3 bases, and the junction held 5 bases outside the gene matches. This CDR3 has 15 amino acids. The germline gives CDR1 SGHTS, CDR2 YDEGEE. The CDR3 loop reads CASSLRTGDKETQYF. As DNA, the CDR3 is TGTGCCAGCAGCTTAAGGACAGGGGACAAAGAGACCCAGTACTTC.

The J gene is TRBJ1-1, the V gene TRBV15, with a tentative D call TRBD1 (5 bases). The germline V and J ends were trimmed by 0 bases and 5 bases, with 22 bases remaining between them. The germline V gene has CDR1 LNHNV and CDR2 YYDKDF (reference sequence). CDR3 length equals 18 residues. The CDR3 sequence is CATSRERGRGGAGTEAFF. The CDR3 DNA sequence: TGTGCCACCAGCAGAGAAAGGGGAAGGGGAGGGGCTGGGACTGAAGCTTTCTTT.

This chain uses TRBV6-2 or TRBV6-3 with TRBJ1-5; unclear D gene. This CDR3 contains 14 residues. Trimming shortened V by 0 bases and J by 5 bases, and 8 bases separated the two germline ends. Germline V lookup: CDR1 MNHEY, CDR2 SVGEGT. As DNA, the CDR3 is TGTGCCAGCAGTTACTCGAACCGGGATCAGCCCCAGCATTTT. Translating it yields CASSYSNRDQPQHF.

This chain's CDR3 is CASSLIAGEDQPQHF. CDR3 nucleotides: TGCGCCAGCAGCTTGATTGCGGGCGAAGATCAGCCCCAGCATTTT. The chain recombines TRBV5-1 with TRBJ1-5; D call uncertain. Germline-derived CDR1 and CDR2 are SGHRS and YFSETQ. V was shortened by 1 base and J by 5 bases, with 13 bases between the two germline ends. The CDR3 has 15 residues.